This T cell receptor beta chain came from a study of cytomegalovirus exposure and HLA in healthy donors. The CDR3 runs 18 residues. In germline, CDR1 is MGHRA, CDR2 YSYEKL. The J segment lost 4 bases and the V segment lost 1 base, leaving 8 bases of the junction unmatched. Primers for the PCR totalled 60 Vbeta and 13 Jbeta. The protocol was immunoSEQ multiplex PCR, while the TCRdb copy is restricted to in-frame clones and leaves out a portion. In the table there are approximately 160,000 clones, roughly four fifths of which are singletons. Specimen: PBMCs. The V and J genes are TRBV4-1 and TRBJ2-2; 11 nucleotides match TRBD1. This clonotype was obtained from a man younger than 40 in good health and CMV-seropositive. The CDR3 sequence: CASSQVGGTGGSTGELFF. The CDR3 coding sequence is TGCGCCAGCAGCCAAGTTGGCGGGACAGGGGGTTCCACCGGGGAGCTGTTTTTT.